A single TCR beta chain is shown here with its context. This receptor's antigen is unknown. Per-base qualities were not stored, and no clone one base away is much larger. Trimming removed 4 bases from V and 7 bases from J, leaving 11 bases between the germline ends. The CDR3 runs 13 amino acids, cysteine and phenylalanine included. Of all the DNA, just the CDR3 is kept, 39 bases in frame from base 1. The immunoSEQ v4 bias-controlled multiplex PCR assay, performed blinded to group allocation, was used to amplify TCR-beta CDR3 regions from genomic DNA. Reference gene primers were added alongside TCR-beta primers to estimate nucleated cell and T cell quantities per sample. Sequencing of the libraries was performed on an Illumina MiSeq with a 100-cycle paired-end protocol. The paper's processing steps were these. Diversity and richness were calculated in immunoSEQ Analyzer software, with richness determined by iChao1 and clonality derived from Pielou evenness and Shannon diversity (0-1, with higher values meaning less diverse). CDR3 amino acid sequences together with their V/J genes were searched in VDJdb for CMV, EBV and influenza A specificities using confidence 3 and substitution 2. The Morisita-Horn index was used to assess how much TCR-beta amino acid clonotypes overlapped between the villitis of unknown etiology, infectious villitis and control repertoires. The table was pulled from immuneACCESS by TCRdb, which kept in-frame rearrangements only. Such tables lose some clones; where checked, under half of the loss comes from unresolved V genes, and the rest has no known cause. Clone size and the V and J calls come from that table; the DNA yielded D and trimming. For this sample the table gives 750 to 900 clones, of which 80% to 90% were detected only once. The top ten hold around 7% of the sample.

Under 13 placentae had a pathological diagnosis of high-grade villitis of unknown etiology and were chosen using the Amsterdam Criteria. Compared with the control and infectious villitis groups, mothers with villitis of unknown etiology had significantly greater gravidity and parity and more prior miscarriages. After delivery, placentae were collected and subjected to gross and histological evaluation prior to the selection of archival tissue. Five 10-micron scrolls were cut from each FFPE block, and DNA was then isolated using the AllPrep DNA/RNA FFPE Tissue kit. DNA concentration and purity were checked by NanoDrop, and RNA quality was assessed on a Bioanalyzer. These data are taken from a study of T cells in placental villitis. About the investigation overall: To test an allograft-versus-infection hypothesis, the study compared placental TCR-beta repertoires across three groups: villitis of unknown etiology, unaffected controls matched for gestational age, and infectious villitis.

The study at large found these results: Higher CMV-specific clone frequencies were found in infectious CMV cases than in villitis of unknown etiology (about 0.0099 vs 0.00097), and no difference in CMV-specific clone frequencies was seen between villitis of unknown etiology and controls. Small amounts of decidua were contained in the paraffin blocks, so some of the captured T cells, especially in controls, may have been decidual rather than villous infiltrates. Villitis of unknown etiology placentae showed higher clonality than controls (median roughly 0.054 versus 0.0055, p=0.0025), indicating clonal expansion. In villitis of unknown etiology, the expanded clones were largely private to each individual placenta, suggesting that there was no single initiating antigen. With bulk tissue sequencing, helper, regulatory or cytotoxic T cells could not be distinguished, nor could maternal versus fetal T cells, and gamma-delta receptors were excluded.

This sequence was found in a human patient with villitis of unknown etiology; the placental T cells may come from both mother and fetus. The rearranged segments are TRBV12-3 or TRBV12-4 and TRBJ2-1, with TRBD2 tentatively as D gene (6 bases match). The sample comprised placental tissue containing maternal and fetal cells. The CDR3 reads CASSSWAGNEQFF. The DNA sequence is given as TGTGCCAGCAGTTCCTGGGCGGGGAATGAGCAGTTCTTC.